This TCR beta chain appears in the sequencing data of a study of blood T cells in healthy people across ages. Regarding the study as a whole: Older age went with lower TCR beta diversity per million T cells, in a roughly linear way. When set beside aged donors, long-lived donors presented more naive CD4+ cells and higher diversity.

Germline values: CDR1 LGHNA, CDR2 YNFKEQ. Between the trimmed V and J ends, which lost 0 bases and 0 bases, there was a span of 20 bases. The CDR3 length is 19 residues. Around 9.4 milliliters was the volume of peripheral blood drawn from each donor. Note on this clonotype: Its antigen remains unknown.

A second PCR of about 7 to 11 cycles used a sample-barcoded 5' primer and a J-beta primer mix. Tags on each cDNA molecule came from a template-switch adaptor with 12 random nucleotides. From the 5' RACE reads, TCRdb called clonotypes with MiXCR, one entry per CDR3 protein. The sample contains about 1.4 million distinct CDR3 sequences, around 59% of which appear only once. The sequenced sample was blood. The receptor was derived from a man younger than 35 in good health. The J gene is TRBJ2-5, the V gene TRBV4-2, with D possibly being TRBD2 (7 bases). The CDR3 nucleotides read TGTGCCAGCAGCCAAGAAACGGGCGGGGGCGGGGAAAACCAAGAGACCCAGTACTTC. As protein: CASSQETGGGGENQETQYF.